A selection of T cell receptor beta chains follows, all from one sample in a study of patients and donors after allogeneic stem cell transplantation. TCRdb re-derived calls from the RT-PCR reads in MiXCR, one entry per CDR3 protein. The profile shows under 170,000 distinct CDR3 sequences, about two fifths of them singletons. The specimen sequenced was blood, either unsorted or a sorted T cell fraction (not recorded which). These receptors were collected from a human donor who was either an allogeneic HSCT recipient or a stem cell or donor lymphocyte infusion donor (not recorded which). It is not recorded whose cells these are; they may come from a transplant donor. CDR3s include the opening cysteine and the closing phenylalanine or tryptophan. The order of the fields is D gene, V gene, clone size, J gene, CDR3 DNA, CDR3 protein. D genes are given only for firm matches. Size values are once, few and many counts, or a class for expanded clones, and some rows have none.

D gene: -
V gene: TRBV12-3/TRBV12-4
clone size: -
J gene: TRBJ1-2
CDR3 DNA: TGTGCCAGCACGACTTATGGGGGGAGAAACTATGGCTACACCTTC
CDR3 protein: CASTTYGGRNYGYTF

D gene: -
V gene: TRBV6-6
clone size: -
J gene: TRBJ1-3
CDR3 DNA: TGTGCCAGCACCTCAGGGGTAGCTGGAAACACCATATATTTT
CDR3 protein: CASTSGVAGNTIYF

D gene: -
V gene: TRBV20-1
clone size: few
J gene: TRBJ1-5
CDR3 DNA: TGCAGTGCTAGACGTCTGGGACCTCTTGAAGGCAATCAGCCCCAGCATTTT
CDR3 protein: CSARRLGPLEGNQPQHF

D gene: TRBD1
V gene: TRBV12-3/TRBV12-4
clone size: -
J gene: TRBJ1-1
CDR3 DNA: TGTGCCAGCAGCAAAATACCCGGGACAGGAGTGAACACTGAAGCTTTCTTT
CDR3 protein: CASSKIPGTGVNTEAFF

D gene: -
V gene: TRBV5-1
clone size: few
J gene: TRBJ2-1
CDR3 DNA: TGCGCCAGCAGCTTGGAGGCAGGGAGAATCTTC
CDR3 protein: CASSLEAGRIF

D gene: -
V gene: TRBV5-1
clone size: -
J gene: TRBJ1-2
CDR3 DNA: TGCGCCAGCAGCTTGGCCGGCTTTGGAGGGGATGGCTACACCTTC
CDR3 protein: CASSLAGFGGDGYTF

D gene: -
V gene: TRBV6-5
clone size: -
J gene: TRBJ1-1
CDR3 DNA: TGTGCCAGCAGTCCCCCCCTGGGGGCCTCTGAAGCTTTCTTT
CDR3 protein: CASSPPLGASEAFF

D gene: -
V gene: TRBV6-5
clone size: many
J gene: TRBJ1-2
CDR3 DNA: TGTGCCAGCAGTTACCGGTCCTTCTATGGCTACACCTTC
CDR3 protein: CASSYRSFYGYTF

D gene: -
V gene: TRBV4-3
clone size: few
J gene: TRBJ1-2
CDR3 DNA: TGCGCCAGCAGCCAAGTACTGGGGCAGGGATATGGCTACACCTTC
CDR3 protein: CASSQVLGQGYGYTF

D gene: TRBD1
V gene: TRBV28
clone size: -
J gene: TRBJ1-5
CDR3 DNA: TGTGCCAGCAGTTATCCGGGACAGTTGAATCAGCCCCAGCATTTT
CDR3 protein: CASSYPGQLNQPQHF

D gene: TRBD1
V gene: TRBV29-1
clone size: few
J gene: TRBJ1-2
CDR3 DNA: TGCAGCGTGGGACGGACAGGGATCTATGGCTACACCTTC
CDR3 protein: CSVGRTGIYGYTF

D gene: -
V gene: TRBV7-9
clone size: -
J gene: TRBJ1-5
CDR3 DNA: TGTGCCAGCAGCTCCCACCCGGATGAGCCCCAGCATTTT
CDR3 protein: CASSSHPDEPQHF

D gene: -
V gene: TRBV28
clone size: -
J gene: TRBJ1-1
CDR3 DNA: TGTGCCAGCAGTTTACTCCCAGGGTTTCTAAACACTGAAGCTTTCTTT
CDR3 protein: CASSLLPGFLNTEAFF

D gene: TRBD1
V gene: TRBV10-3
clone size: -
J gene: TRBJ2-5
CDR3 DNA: TGTGCCACTCAATCGGACAGGGCCCCCAAAGAGACCCAGTACTTC
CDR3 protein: CATQSDRAPKETQYF

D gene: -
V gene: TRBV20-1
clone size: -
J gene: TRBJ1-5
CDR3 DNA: TGCAGTGCTCCCCCCCAGGGGATAAATCAGCCCCAGCATTTT
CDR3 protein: CSAPPQGINQPQHF

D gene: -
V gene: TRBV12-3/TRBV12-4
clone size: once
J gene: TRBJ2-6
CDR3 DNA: TGTGCCAGCAGTTTAGTTCCTGGGGCCAACGTCCTGACTTTC
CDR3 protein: CASSLVPGANVLTF

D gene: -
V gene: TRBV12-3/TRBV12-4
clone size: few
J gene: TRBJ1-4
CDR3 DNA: TGTGCCAGCAGTGACAGGAGAGATAATGAAAAACTGTTTTTT
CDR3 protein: CASSDRRDNEKLFF

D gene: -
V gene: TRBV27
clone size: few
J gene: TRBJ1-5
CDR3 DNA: TGTGCCAGCAGTCCACTCCCCGGACAGCCCCAGCATTTT
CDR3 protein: CASSPLPGQPQHF

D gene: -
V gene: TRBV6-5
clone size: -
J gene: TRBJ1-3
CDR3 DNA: TGTGCCAGCAGTACGAGGGGCTCTGGAAACACCATATATTTT
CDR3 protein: CASSTRGSGNTIYF

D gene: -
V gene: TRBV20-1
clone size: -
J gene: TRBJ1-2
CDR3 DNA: TGCAGTGCGGAGGGCGCAGGGGACTACTATGGCTACACCTTC
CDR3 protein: CSAEGAGDYYGYTF

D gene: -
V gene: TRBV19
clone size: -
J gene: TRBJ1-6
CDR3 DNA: TGTGCCAGTAGTATGGTGAGCTCCTATAATTCACCCCTCCACTTT
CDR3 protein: CASSMVSSYNSPLHF

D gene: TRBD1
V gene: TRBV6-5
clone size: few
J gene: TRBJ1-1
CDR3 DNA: TGTGCCGCCACGACAGGGGCAAACACTGAAGCTTTCTTT
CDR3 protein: CAATTGANTEAFF

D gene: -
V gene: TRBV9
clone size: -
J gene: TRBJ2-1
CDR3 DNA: TGTGCCAGCAGCGTAGCCGGGGACCTAAGGGATGAGCAGTTCTTC
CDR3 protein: CASSVAGDLRDEQFF

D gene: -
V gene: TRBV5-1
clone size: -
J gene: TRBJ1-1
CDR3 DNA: TGCGCCAGCAGCTTGCGCCCGGTCGGGTATGGATCAGGGACTGAAGCTTTCTTT
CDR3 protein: CASSLRPVGYGSGTEAFF

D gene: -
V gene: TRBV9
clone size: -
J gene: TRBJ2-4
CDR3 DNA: TGTGCCAGCAGCGTAGAGGGGGGCAAAAACATTCAGTACTTC
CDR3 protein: CASSVEGGKNIQYF

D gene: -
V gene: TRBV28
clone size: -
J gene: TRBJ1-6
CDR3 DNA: TGTGCCAGCAGTTATTGGAGAGGGGCGCCCTATAATTCACCCCTCCACTTT
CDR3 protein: CASSYWRGAPYNSPLHF

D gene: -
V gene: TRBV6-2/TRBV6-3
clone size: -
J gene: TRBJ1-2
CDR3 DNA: TGTGCCAGCAGACGAGCAGGTTGGGTGGCCAGTGGCTACACCTTC
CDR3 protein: CASRRAGWVASGYTF

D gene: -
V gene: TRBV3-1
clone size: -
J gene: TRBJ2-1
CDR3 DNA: TGTGCCAGCAGCCTGAGGGGGTCCTACAATGAGCAGTTCTTC
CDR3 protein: CASSLRGSYNEQFF

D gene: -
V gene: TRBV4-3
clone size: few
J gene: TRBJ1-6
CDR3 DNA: TGCGCCAGCAGCCAAGAGGGTGGTTCACCCCTCCACTTT
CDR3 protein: CASSQEGGSPLHF

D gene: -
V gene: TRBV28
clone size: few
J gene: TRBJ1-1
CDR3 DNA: TGTGCCAGCAGTTTTTCGGGCGGTGTGACTGAAGCTTTCTTT
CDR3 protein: CASSFSGGVTEAFF

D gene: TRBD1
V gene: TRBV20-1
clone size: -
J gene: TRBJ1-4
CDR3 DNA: TGCAGTGCTAGAGGGGACAGATATGAAAAACTGTTTTTT
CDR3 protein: CSARGDRYEKLFF

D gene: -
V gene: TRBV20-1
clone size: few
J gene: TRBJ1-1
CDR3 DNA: TGCAGTGCGAGACACCCACCCAATATCAACACTGAAGCTTTCTTT
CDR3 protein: CSARHPPNINTEAFF

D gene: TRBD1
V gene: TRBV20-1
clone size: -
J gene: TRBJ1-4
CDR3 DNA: TGCAGTGCTAGAGACGGGACAGGGGGCATTGGTGAAAAACTGTTTTTT
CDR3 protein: CSARDGTGGIGEKLFF

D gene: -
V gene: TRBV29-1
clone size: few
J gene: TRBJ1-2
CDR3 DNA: TGCAGCGTGGGCCCCGATGGCTACACCTTC
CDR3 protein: CSVGPDGYTF

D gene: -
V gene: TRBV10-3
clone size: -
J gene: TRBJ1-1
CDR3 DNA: TGTGCCATCAGTGATTCGGCCCCCATGAACACTGAAGCTTTCTTT
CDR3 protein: CAISDSAPMNTEAFF

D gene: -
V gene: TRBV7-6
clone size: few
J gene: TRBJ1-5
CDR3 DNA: TGTGCCAGCAGCCCCCTACTAGGGGGAATTCAGCCCCAGCATTTT
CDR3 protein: CASSPLLGGIQPQHF

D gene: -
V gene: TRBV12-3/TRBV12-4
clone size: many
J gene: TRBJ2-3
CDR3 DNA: TGTGCCAGCCTCCCAAGGGGGGGCCATTCGCAGTATTTT
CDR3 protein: CASLPRGGHSQYF

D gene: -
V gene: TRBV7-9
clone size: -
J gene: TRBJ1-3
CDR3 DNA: TGTGCCAGCAGCTCCCCCGACGGCTCTGGAAACACCATATATTTT
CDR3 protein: CASSSPDGSGNTIYF

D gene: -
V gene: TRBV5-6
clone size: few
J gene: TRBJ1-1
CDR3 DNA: TGTGCCAGCAGCCTGCAAGATGAAGCTTTCTTT
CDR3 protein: CASSLQDEAFF

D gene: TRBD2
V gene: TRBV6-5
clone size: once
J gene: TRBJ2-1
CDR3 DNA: TGTGCCAGCAGTTACTTCGGCGGGGGAACTTACAATGAGCAGTTCTTC
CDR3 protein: CASSYFGGGTYNEQFF

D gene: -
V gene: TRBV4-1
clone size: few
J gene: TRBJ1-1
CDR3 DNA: TGCGCCAGCAGCCAAGGGGACTTTCATCCTTTCTTT
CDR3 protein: CASSQGDFHPFF

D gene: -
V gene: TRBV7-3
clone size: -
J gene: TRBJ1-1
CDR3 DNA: TGTGCCAGCAGCTTAATAGGCGGGCGGAACACTGAAGCTTTCTTT
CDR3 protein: CASSLIGGRNTEAFF

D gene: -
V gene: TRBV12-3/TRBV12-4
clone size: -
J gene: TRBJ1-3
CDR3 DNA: TGTGCCAGCAGATTCTCGAGCTCTGGAAACACCATATATTTT
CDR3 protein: CASRFSSSGNTIYF

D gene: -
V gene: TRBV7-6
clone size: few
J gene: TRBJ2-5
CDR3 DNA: TGTGCCAGCAGCTTAGGACTAGTAAAAGAGACCCAGTACTTC
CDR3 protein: CASSLGLVKETQYF

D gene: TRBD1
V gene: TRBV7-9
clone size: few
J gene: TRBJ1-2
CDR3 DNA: TGTGCCAGCAGCTTGACCGGACAGGGCGAGGACTATGGCTACACCTTC
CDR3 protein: CASSLTGQGEDYGYTF

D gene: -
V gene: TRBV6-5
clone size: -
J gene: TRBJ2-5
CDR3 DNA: TGTGCCAGCAGCTGGAACAGGGCCCAAGAGACCCAGTACTTC
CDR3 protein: CASSWNRAQETQYF

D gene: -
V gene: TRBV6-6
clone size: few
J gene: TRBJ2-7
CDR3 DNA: TGTGCCAGCACATGGGTCCCTTGGGAGCAGTACTTC
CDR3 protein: CASTWVPWEQYF

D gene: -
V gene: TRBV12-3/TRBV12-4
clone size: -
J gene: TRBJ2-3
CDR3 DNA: TGTGCCAGCATCGGGGGTGCCACAGATACGCAGTATTTT
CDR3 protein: CASIGGATDTQYF